These T cell receptor beta chains were read from a single sample in a study of blood T cell repertoires in COVID-19. Clones were sequenced by immunoSEQ multiplex PCR, and TCRdb holds only the in-frame ones, with some missing. The sample lists fewer than 250,000 clones; approximately 80% were seen once. Material for sequencing was peripheral blood. All receptors derive from an elderly woman with acute or convalescent COVID-19. Each CDR3 is given with its conserved first and last residue. The D gene is left open where the match is weak. Only some rows state a clone size, as once, few, many or a class for expanded clones.

v_gene: TRBV11-2
abundance: many
d_gene: .
j_gene: TRBJ2-5
CDR3aa: CASSLDRGGGQTQYF
CDR3nt: TGTGCCAGCAGCTTAGATCGGGGAGGGGGTCAGACCCAGTACTTC

v_gene: TRBV10-2
abundance: .
d_gene: TRBD2
j_gene: TRBJ2-3
CDR3aa: CASSDIAGVRDTQYF
CDR3nt: TGCGCCAGCAGTGACATAGCGGGAGTAAGGGATACGCAGTATTTT

v_gene: TRBV7-9
abundance: once
d_gene: .
j_gene: TRBJ1-6
CDR3aa: CARAELDGNNSPLHF
CDR3nt: TGTGCCAGGGCAGAACTGGACGGGAATAATTCACCCCTCCACTTT

v_gene: TRBV18
abundance: .
d_gene: TRBD2
j_gene: TRBJ2-7
CDR3aa: CASSPAGTSYEQYF
CDR3nt: TGTGCCAGCTCACCGGCCGGGACTAGCTACGAGCAGTACTTC

v_gene: TRBV5-1
abundance: .
d_gene: .
j_gene: TRBJ1-3
CDR3aa: CASSPLDKNSGNTIYF
CDR3nt: TGCGCCAGCAGCCCGTTGGACAAGAACTCTGGAAACACCATATATTTT

v_gene: TRBV5-1
abundance: few
d_gene: .
j_gene: TRBJ2-5
CDR3aa: CASSLAGSVPQETQYF
CDR3nt: TGCGCCAGCAGCTTGGCGGGATCGGTACCGCAAGAGACCCAGTACTTC

v_gene: TRBV29-1
abundance: .
d_gene: TRBD1
j_gene: TRBJ2-7
CDR3aa: CSVAQGDEQYF
CDR3nt: TGCAGCGTAGCACAGGGGGACGAGCAGTACTTC

v_gene: TRBV4-1
abundance: .
d_gene: TRBD1
j_gene: TRBJ2-1
CDR3aa: CASSQDYRGPPREQFF
CDR3nt: TGCGCCAGCAGCCAAGATTACAGGGGGCCGCCGAGGGAGCAGTTCTTC

v_gene: TRBV9
abundance: .
d_gene: TRBD1
j_gene: TRBJ2-3
CDR3aa: CASSLGTGGVTDTQYF
CDR3nt: TGTGCCAGCAGCCTCGGGACAGGGGGCGTTACAGATACGCAGTATTTT

v_gene: TRBV2
abundance: .
d_gene: .
j_gene: TRBJ1-4
CDR3aa: CASSPDRATNEKLFF
CDR3nt: TGTGCCAGCAGCCCCGACAGAGCAACTAATGAAAAACTGTTTTTT

v_gene: TRBV3-1/TRBV3-2
abundance: .
d_gene: .
j_gene: TRBJ1-1
CDR3aa: CASRQQGITEAFF
CDR3nt: TGTGCCAGCAGACAACAGGGTATAACTGAAGCTTTCTTT

v_gene: TRBV6-6
abundance: .
d_gene: .
j_gene: TRBJ1-3
CDR3aa: CASSYRQGTGNTIYF
CDR3nt: TGTGCCAGCAGTTACCGGCAGGGAACTGGAAACACCATATATTTT

v_gene: TRBV10-3
abundance: .
d_gene: .
j_gene: TRBJ2-3
CDR3aa: CAIRWRDTDTQYF
CDR3nt: TGTGCCATCAGATGGCGGGACACAGATACGCAGTATTTT

v_gene: TRBV6-2/TRBV6-3
abundance: .
d_gene: TRBD2
j_gene: TRBJ2-5
CDR3aa: CASSYSPGGRETQYF
CDR3nt: TGTGCCAGCAGTTATTCACCGGGAGGCAGGGAGACCCAGTACTTC

v_gene: TRBV5-1
abundance: .
d_gene: TRBD2
j_gene: TRBJ2-7
CDR3aa: CASSRTSASYEQYF
CDR3nt: TGCGCCAGCTCCCGGACTAGCGCTTCCTACGAGCAGTACTTC

v_gene: TRBV24-1
abundance: .
d_gene: TRBD1
j_gene: TRBJ2-4
CDR3aa: CATSDFGTGSHQAKNIQYF
CDR3nt: TGTGCCACCAGTGATTTTGGGACAGGCTCACACCAGGCCAAAAACATTCAGTACTTC